This T cell receptor (beta chain) was recorded in a study of human T cells and chemical hapten exposure. This clonotype was counted a few times. The time point was: pre-sensitization, week 0. As to treatment: therapeutic diphenylcyclopropenone sensitization with weekly scalp DPC. TCRdb fed the RACE reads into MiXCR, producing one record per CDR3 protein. The sample has tens of thousands of distinct CDR3 sequences; 8% to 10% are singletons. CDR1 and CDR2 (germline): SGHRS, YFSETQ. The CDR3 spans 15 residues. The junction had 6 bases not matched to a gene; V was cut back by 3 bases and J by 3 bases. The chain joins TRBV5-1 to TRBJ2-7; 10 nucleotides line up with TRBD1. The starting material was whole blood, obtained in connection with sensitization to the hapten diphenylcyclopropenone (DPC). This receptor was identified in a woman aged 35 to 49 with alopecia areata. Some clones in this sample may be carry-over from other donors' samples. The chain's CDR3 is CASSSLTGGFYEQYF. The CDR3 nucleotides are TGCGCCAGCAGCTCCCTGACAGGGGGCTTCTACGAGCAGTACTTC.